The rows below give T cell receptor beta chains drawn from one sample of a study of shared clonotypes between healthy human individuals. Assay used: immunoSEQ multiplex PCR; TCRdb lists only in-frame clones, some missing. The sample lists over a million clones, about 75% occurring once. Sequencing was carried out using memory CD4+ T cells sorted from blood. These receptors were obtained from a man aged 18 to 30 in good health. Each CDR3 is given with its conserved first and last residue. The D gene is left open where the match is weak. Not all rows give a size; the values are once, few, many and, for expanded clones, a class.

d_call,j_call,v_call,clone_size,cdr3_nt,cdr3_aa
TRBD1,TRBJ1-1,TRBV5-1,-,TGCGCCAGCAGCTTGGTCAGGGGGTTAGGAAGGGACACTGAAGCTTTCTTT,CASSLVRGLGRDTEAFF
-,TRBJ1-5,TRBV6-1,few,TGTGCCAGCAGTTCGGGAAGCCTGAAGCCCCAGCATTTT,CASSSGSLKPQHF
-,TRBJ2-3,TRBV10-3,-,TGTGCCATCAGTGAGGGGGCAGGGAGGACAGATACGCAGTATTTT,CAISEGAGRTDTQYF
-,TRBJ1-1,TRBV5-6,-,TGTGCCAGCAGCGTAACAGGGTTAAACACTGAAGCTTTCTTT,CASSVTGLNTEAFF
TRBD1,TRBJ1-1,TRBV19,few,TGTGCCAGTAGTCAACAGGGGGCAAACACTGAAGCTTTCTTT,CASSQQGANTEAFF
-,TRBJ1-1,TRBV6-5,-,TGTGCCAGCAGGCTCACAGGCCTGAACACTGAAGCTTTCTTT,CASRLTGLNTEAFF
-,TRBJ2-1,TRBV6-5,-,TGTGCCAGCAGGAGTTCCGGGGGGCCATACAATGAGCAGTTCTTC,CASRSSGGPYNEQFF
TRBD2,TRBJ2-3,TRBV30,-,TGTGCCCGGGGGTTTGGACTAGTCTCAGATACGCAGTATTTT,CARGFGLVSDTQYF
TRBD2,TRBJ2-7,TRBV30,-,TGTGCCTGGAGTGTTCGGGGGGGCCTCGGGCAGTACTTC,CAWSVRGGLGQYF
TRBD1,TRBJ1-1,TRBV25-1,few,TGTGCCAGCAGTGAGACAGGGACTGAAGCTTTCTTT,CASSETGTEAFF
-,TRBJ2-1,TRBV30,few,TGTGCCTGGAGTGTATATCAGGTCAATGAGCAGTTCTTC,CAWSVYQVNEQFF
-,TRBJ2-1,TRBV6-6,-,TGTGCCAGCAGTCAGGTTAATGAGCAGTTCTTC,CASSQVNEQFF
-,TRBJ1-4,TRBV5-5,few,TGTGCCAGCAGCTTAAGGGTCCTGAGCAATGAAAAACTGTTTTTT,CASSLRVLSNEKLFF
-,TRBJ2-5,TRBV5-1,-,TGCGCCAGCAGCTTGTATGGCGGGATAGAGACCCAGTACTTC,CASSLYGGIETQYF
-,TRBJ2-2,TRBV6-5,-,TGTGCCAGCAGTTACTCAGGGTCCGGGGAGCTGTTTTTT,CASSYSGSGELFF
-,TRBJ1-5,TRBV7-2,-,TGTGCCAGCAGCCCCATGGCGGGTCAGAGGCAGCCCCAGCATTTT,CASSPMAGQRQPQHF